The 2 T cell receptor beta chains reported below all come from one sample, sequenced in a study of spatial heterogeneity in lung cancer. Stated time point: sample taken at primary tumor resection. Sequencing was performed on whole RNA extracted from tumor and nontumor lung tissue, or from frozen PBMC, and the material was left unsorted. One entry per CDR3 protein, called by TCRdb with MiXCR from the 5' RACE reads. The profile covers about 45,000 distinct CDR3 sequences, with approximately 10% appearing a single time and around 39% taken by the ten largest. The sequencing used PBMCs, collected at surgery. These receptors came from a female donor with early-stage non-small cell lung cancer.

This clonotype showed up many times. This rearrangement joins TRBV24-1 to TRBJ1-5; unclear D gene. CDR1 and CDR2 from the germline V gene are KGHDR and SFDVKD. Trimming stripped 5 bases from V and 9 bases from J, with 13 bases between. The CDR3 has 13 amino acids. The CDR3 DNA follows: TGTGCCACCAGTGTCGACGCAAAGTGGCCCCAGCATTTT. Protein: CATSVDAKWPQHF.

This clonotype has more than one count but fewer than ten. The chain couples TRBV5-1 to TRBJ2-2, with 7 bases aligning to TRBD1. The germline V gene encodes CDR1 SGHRS and CDR2 YFSETQ. This CDR3 comprises 13 residues. CDR3: CATGTENTGELFF. CDR3 bases: TGCGCTACAGGGACAGAGAACACCGGGGAGCTGTTTTTT.